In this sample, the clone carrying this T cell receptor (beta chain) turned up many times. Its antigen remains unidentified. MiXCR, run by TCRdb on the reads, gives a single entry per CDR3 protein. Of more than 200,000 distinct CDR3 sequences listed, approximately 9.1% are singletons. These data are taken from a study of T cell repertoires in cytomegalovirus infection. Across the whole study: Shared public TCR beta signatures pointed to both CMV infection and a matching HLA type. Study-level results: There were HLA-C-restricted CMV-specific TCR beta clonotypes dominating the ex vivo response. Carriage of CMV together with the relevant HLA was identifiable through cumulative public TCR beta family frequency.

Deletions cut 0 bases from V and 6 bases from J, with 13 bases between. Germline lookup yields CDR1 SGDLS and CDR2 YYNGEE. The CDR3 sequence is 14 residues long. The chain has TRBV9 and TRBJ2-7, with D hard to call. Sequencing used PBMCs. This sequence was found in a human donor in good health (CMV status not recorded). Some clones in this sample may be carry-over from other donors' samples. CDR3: CASSVGPEYGEQYF. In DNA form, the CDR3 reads TGTGCCAGCAGCGTAGGACCTGAATACGGCGAGCAGTACTTC.